The clone carrying this TCR beta chain came up a few times. This sample is part of a study of blood T cell repertoires in COVID-19. Study at large: Samples came from the United States, Italy and Spain, spanning acute and convalescent COVID-19. T cells, B-cell-depleted T cells, or PBMCs supplied cDNA or gDNA.

Repertoires were generated with immunoSEQ multiplex PCR, while TCRdb's copy carries only in-frame clones and drops some. The sample has about 66,000 clones, around 88% seen once; the top ten hold around 6%. CDR1 is SGHRS, CDR2 YFSETQ, per germline. V was clipped by 0 bases and J by 5 bases; unmatched bases: 10. The CDR3 is 18 residues long. This chain connects TRBV5-1 to TRBJ2-1; 11 nucleotides line up with TRBD2. The origin of this receptor is a woman between 65 and 79 years old with acute or convalescent COVID-19. Sequenced: peripheral blood. The CDR3 sequence is CASSLAWGALAGDNEQFF. The CDR3 region has the DNA TGCGCCAGCAGCTTGGCCTGGGGTGCACTAGCGGGGGACAATGAGCAGTTCTTC.